This TCR beta chain was sequenced during a study of blood T cell repertoires in COVID-19. Study as a whole: Acute and convalescent COVID-19 specimens originated in the United States, Italy and Spain.

TCRdb keeps only in-frame clones here, not all; method: immunoSEQ multiplex PCR. The sample holds a few hundred thousand clones, roughly 83% seen once. V gave up 3 bases and J gave up 1 base, with 10 bases separating them. Germline lookup yields CDR1 SGHNT and CDR2 YYREEE (reference sequence). The length of the CDR3 is 14 residues. The chain links TRBV5-4 to TRBJ1-1, with TRBD1 as a possible D gene (5 bases). Sequences were obtained from peripheral blood. This TCR was recovered from a woman aged 50 to 60 with acute or convalescent COVID-19. In DNA, the CDR3 is TGTGCCAGCAGCTGGGCGGGGGGGAACACTGAAGCTTTCTTT. Its protein product is CASSWAGGNTEAFF.